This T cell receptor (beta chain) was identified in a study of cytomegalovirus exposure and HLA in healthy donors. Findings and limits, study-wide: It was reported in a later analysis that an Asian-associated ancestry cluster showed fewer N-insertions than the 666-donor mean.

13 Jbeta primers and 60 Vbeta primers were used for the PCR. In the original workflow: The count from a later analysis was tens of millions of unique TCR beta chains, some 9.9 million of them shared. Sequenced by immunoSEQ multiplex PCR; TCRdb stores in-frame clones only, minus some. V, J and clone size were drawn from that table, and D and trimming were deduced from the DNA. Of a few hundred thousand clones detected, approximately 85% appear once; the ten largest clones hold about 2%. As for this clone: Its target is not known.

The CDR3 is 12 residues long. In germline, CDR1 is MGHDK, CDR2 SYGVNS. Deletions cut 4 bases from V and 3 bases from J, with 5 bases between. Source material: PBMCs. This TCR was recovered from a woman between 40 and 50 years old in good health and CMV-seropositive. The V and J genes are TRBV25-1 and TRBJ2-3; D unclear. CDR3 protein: CASSVQTDTQYF. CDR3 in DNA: TGTGCCAGCAGTGTACAGACAGATACGCAGTATTTT.